One and the same sample provided the 12 T cell receptor beta chains below, sequenced in a study of cytomegalovirus exposure and HLA in healthy donors. PCR used 60 Vbeta primers and 13 Jbeta primers. The table came from immunoSEQ multiplex PCR; TCRdb's copy has only in-frame clones and leaves some out. The sample records 100,000 or so clones, 75% to 85% being singletons. The sequencing input was PBMCs. All receptors come from a man younger than 30 in good health and CMV-seronegative.

The rearrangement uses TRBV19 and TRBJ2-2; D might be TRBD2 (5 bases). Between the trimmed V and J ends, which lost 6 bases and 0 bases, there was a span of 11 bases. The CDR3 sequence is 15 residues long. CDR1 and CDR2 (germline): LNHDA, SQIVND (reference sequence). CDR3 in amino acids: CASSGIIANTGELFF. The CDR3 region has the DNA TGTGCCAGTAGCGGGATAATCGCGAACACCGGGGAGCTGTTTTTT.

The CDR3 DNA sequence: TGTGCCAGCAGGGGACCAGGGGATCGGGCAGAGACCCAGTACTTC. Translation gives CASRGPGDRAETQYF. The V gene is TRBV6-5, the J gene TRBJ2-5, with D possibly matching TRBD1 (6 bases). The CDR3 has 15 residues. The ends were cut back, 6 bases at V and 4 bases at J, with 18 bases in the middle. CDR1 is MNHEY, CDR2 SVGAGI, per germline.

On this clone itself: This sample includes further DNA sequences coding for the same CDR3. For the CDR3, the DNA is TGTGCCAGCAGTGGCGGGAGAGGGAATGAGCAGTTCTTC. Amino acids: CASSGGRGNEQFF. The rearrangement uses TRBV2 and TRBJ2-1, with 7 bases aligning to TRBD2. CDR3 size: 13 residues. Per the germline V gene, CDR1 is SNHLY and CDR2 is FYNNEI. V shed 4 bases and J 7 bases; nucleotides not matched to a gene: 4. Full variable domain (remainder filled in from reference TRBV2 and TRBJ2-1): EPEVTQTPSHQVTQMGQEVILRCVPISNHLYFYWYRQILGQKVEFLVSFYNNEISEKSEIFDDQFSVERPDGSNFTLKIRSTKLEDSAMYFCASSGGRGNEQFFGPGTRLTVL.

This clone has a single count. The chain has TRBV6-5 and TRBJ2-1; D remains unclear. V lost 7 bases and J 5 bases, leaving 9 bases between the germline ends. Germline V gene lookup returns CDR1 MNHEY and CDR2 SVGAGI. The CDR3 length is 12 residues. CDR3 bases: TGTGCCAGCATGGGCAGAAACAATGAGCAGTTCTTC. Translated, it gives CASMGRNNEQFF.

V usage is TRBV6-1 and J usage is TRBJ2-7; 10 bases map to TRBD2. Germline loops: CDR1 MNHNS, CDR2 SASEGT. Trimming cost V 5 bases and J 3 bases; bases outside gene matches: 7. The CDR3 extends over 15 amino acids. CDR3 amino acids: CASSSSSGSDYEQYF. DNA of the CDR3: TGTGCCAGCAGTTCTTCTAGCGGGAGCGACTACGAGCAGTACTTC.

The chain employs TRBV19 and TRBJ2-7; perhaps TRBD1 as D (5 bases). Germline V lookup: CDR1 LNHDA, CDR2 SQIVND (reference sequence). This CDR3 has 14 residues. V lost 2 bases and J lost 1, with 9 bases in between. This chain's CDR3 is CASSITGPSYEQYF. Written as DNA, the CDR3 is TGTGCCAGTAGTATAACAGGCCCATCCTACGAGCAGTACTTC.

This chain connects TRBV7-2 to TRBJ2-1, with 8 positions matching TRBD2. The junction had 7 bases not matched to a gene; V was cut back by 1 base and J by 8 bases. Germline CDR1 and CDR2: SGHTA and FQGNSA. There are 15 residues in the CDR3. In DNA form, the CDR3 reads TGTGCCAGCAGCTTAGGACCTAGCGGGTTCTATGAGCAGTTCTTC. This sequence encodes CASSLGPSGFYEQFF.

The table lists this clone with a count of one. This chain connects TRBV18 to TRBJ1-1; TRBD1 might be the D (5 bases). The V end was cut by 5 bases, the J end by 4 bases, with 11 bases between. This CDR3 has 13 residues. Germline CDR1 KGHSH, CDR2 LQKENI. The CDR3 loop reads CASSTGTPTEAFF. The CDR3 bases are TGTGCCAGCTCAACCGGGACTCCCACTGAAGCTTTCTTT.

The CDR3 spells CSVEDPGTALNYGYTF. The CDR3 DNA reads TGCAGCGTTGAAGATCCTGGGACAGCTCTTAACTATGGCTACACCTTC. This chain joins TRBV29-1 and TRBJ1-2; 7 bases map to TRBD1. This CDR3 region has 16 residues. After removal of 0 bases from V and 1 base from J, the junction contained 8 bases not matched to a gene. Germline-derived CDR1 and CDR2 are SQVTM and ANQGSEA.

This clone was detected only a few times. The chain is built from TRBV2 and TRBJ1-4; TRBD1 might be the D (5 bases). Deletions cut 6 bases from V and 0 bases from J, with 20 bases between. The CDR3 runs 18 residues. Germline V gene sequence: CDR1 SNHLY, CDR2 FYNNEI. For the CDR3, the DNA is TGTGCCAGCAGGGAGGGACCTTCCTTTATCTCAACTAATGAAAAACTGTTTTTT. Translation gives CASREGPSFISTNEKLFF.

The chain employs TRBV27 and TRBJ2-7, with TRBD1 matching 9 bases. Germline assignment: CDR1 MNHEY and CDR2 SMNVEV (reference sequence). Trimming took 4 bases from V and 4 from J; bases not matched to a gene: 11. The CDR3 sequence is 16 residues long. The CDR3 spells CASSSSGQGKVYEQYF. CDR3 sequence (DNA): TGTGCCAGCAGTTCCTCTGGACAGGGGAAGGTATACGAGCAGTACTTC.

This clone was observed a single time. V is TRBV15 and J is TRBJ2-7, with 8 bases identical to TRBD2. The CDR3 covers 14 residues. With V trimmed by 6 bases and J by 3 bases, 7 bases remained unmatched. From germline, CDR1 is LNHNV and CDR2 YYDKDF (reference sequence). The CDR3 sequence is CATRGDSGVYEQYF. The DNA for the CDR3 is TGTGCCACCAGGGGCGATAGCGGGGTCTACGAGCAGTACTTC.